This T cell receptor (beta chain) was sequenced in a study of tissue T cells after allogeneic stem cell transplantation. Study information: Patients with graft-versus-host disease had grafts: four unmodified, three CD34-selected and T-cell-depleted. Where cell numbers permitted, CD3+ T cells were sorted from preserved blood and marrow. Findings and limits, study-wide: TCR repertoires tracked anatomic similarity, regardless of disease or transplant status.

With respect to this clone: The antigen is not known.

CDR3 sequences, V/J genes, frequencies and template counts came from survey-depth TCRbeta sequencing. The method was immunoSEQ multiplex PCR; TCRdb's version includes in-frame clones alone and lacks a portion of them. Here the sample spans some 25,000 clones, about 90% being singletons. V shed 6 bases and J 5 bases; nucleotides not matched to a gene: 18. Germline lookup yields CDR1 LNHDA and CDR2 SQIVND (reference sequence). CDR3 length equals 19 residues. The sequence was obtained from an older male donor who later had graft-versus-host disease after an allogeneic stem cell transplant. This rearrangement joins TRBV19 to TRBJ1-5, with TRBD1 matching over 11 bases. Source: blood, taken before transplantation. CDR3 residues: CASRHAIRGTGGYYQPQHF. The DNA of the CDR3 is TGTGCCAGTAGGCACGCAATCCGCGGGACAGGGGGTTACTATCAGCCCCAGCATTTT.